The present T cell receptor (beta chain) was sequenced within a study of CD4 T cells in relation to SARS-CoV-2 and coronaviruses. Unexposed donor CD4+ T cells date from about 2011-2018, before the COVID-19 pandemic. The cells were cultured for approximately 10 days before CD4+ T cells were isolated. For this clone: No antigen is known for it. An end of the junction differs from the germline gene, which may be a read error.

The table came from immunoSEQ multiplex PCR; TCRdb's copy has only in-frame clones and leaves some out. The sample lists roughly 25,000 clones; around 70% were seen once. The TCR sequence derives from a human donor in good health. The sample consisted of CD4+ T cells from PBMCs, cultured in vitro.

Written as DNA, the CDR3 is TGTGCCAGCAGGGTAGACCTCCCGGCTACTTCCTTC. This encodes CASRVDLPATSF. The chain recombines TRBV27 with TRBJ1-2; D not certain. The germline V gene encodes CDR1 MNHEY and CDR2 SMNVEV (reference sequence). The CDR3 covers 12 residues.